The clone carrying this T cell receptor beta chain was seen only once. It was roughly 190 ng DNA, 25,000 to 35,000 T cell genomes, that sorted-subset replicate PCRs used. Method: immunoSEQ multiplex PCR; TCRdb's copy keeps in-frame clones and lacks some. Among about 1.1 million clones listed, roughly 80% were seen once. The CDR3 consists of 14 residues. CDR1 and CDR2 (germline): LGHNA, YNFKEQ. V gave up 4 bases and J gave up 1 base, with 10 bases separating them. CD4+ cells underwent separation, giving CD45RA+ naive and CD45RA-negative memory subsets. This record comes from a study of shared clonotypes between healthy human individuals. Study as a whole: The composition of the donors was a couple of women and a few men aged 18 to 49. A donor's plate count was three for CD4 naive and three for CD4 memory; CD8 naive had two and CD8 memory one.

The clonotype comes from a man younger than 35 in good health. Some clones in this sample may be carry-over from other donors' samples. The specimen was memory CD4+ T cells from PBMCs. Described subset: CD45RA-negative fraction. The chain joins TRBV4-2 to TRBJ1-2, with D uncertain. The CDR3 region is CASSRSQDNYGYTF. The CDR3 DNA sequence: TGTGCCAGCAGCCGGAGCCAGGATAACTATGGCTACACCTTC.